This T cell receptor beta chain was sequenced for a study of T cell repertoires in cytomegalovirus infection. Overall study context: Shared public TCR beta signatures pointed to both CMV infection and a matching HLA type.

This clonotype was counted many times. TCRdb passed the reads through MiXCR, listing each CDR3 protein once. The sample consists of 100,000 to 150,000 distinct CDR3 sequences, roughly 9% of them appearing once. This CDR3 has 16 residues. Looked up from germline, CDR1 is SGHAT and CDR2 is FQNNGV. Trimming removed 2 bases from V and 1 base from J; junction bases left unmatched: 5. This chain connects TRBV11-2 to TRBJ2-3, with 8 bases fitting TRBD2. The sequence derives from a human donor in good health (CMV status not recorded). Some clones in this sample may be carry-over from other donors' samples. Sequencing was done on a sample of PBMCs. The CDR3 region has the DNA TGTGCCAGCAGCTTACGCTTGCGGGGGGGCACAGATACGCAGTATTTT. Translation gives CASSLRLRGGTDTQYF.